This TCR beta chain was captured by sequencing in a study of immune cell composition in non-small cell lung cancer. Whole-study results and caveats: Lung squamous cell carcinoma tumours had significantly higher top 10 clone scores and productive clonality than lung adenocarcinoma.

Clones were sequenced by immunoSEQ multiplex PCR, and TCRdb holds only the in-frame ones, with some missing. This sample has almost 3,000 clones, with around 72% found just once. Germline lookup yields CDR1 PRHDT and CDR2 FYEKMQ (reference sequence). The CDR3 runs 14 residues. The V gene lost 3 bases and the J gene lost 3 bases, with 9 bases spanning the gap. Concerning this clone: Its specificity is not known.

The source material was lung tumor tissue. The receptor comes from a human donor with non-small cell lung cancer. V gene TRBV13 combines with J gene TRBJ1-5; D may be TRBD1 (6 bases). CDR3 sequence (DNA): TGTGCCAGCAGCTTGAACAGGGCCAATCAGCCCCAGCATTTT. Translation: CASSLNRANQPQHF.